Below are 9 T cell receptor beta chains sequenced from a single sample in a study of Ad26.COV2.S vaccination and SARS-CoV-2 variants. Described treatment: 19 received Ad26.COV2.S at low or high dose, single or two shots; 5 received placebo; per-sample allocation not given. Day 63 after the first injection of vaccine or placebo was the sampling time. Profiling relied on immunoSEQ multiplex PCR, and the TCRdb table lists in-frame clones only, not all of them. In the table there are some 460,000 clones, about nine tenths of which are singletons. Sample: peripheral blood, taken in a trial of Ad26.COV2.S vaccine versus placebo. The origin of the receptors is a person aged 18-65 years who received the Ad26.COV2.S COVID-19 vaccine or a placebo.

The chain has TRBV6-5 and TRBJ1-1, with D hard to call. The CDR3 is 13 amino acids. The V end lost 6 bases, the J end lost 3 bases, and 11 bases lay between the germline ends. Germline CDR1 is MNHEY and CDR2 is SVGAGI. The chain's CDR3 is CASSSREYTEAFF. The CDR3 DNA reads as TGTGCCAGCAGCAGTCGGGAGTACACTGAAGCTTTCTTT.

The J gene is TRBJ2-7, the V gene TRBV5-1, with TRBD2 matching 7 bases. V was clipped by 1 base and J by 2 bases; unmatched bases: 6. CDR1 and CDR2 (germline): SGHRS, YFSETQ. CDR3 length: 15 residues. The CDR3 nucleotides are TGCGCCAGCAGCTTGTTCGTGCGGGAGACCTACGAGCAGTACTTC. Translation gives CASSLFVRETYEQYF.

The rearrangement uses TRBV3-1 (or the pseudogene TRBV3-2) and TRBJ2-1; D unclear. This CDR3 has 13 residues. The germline V gene has CDR1 LGHDT and CDR2 YNNKEL (reference sequence). V lost 0 bases and J lost 6, with 6 bases in between. The CDR3 DNA reads TGTGCCAGCAGCCAAGATGCGATCAATGAGCAGTTCTTC. Its protein is CASSQDAINEQFF.

The chain has TRBV4-1 and TRBJ2-1; weak D call: TRBD2 (5 bases). Germline lookup yields CDR1 MGHRA and CDR2 YSYEKL. The CDR3 covers 15 residues. Trimming took 6 bases from V and 0 from J, leaving 12 bases between them. Here the CDR3 DNA reads TGCGCCAGCAGGGTCGTTGCGGGCTCCTACAATGAGCAGTTCTTC. Its protein product is CASRVVAGSYNEQFF.

Comments on this clone: This sequence may be a read error, since a much larger clone differs from it by one base. This sequence joins TRBV25-1 and TRBJ2-1, with D unresolved. V was cut by 1 base and J by 7 bases, with 2 bases left in between. Germline CDR1 and CDR2: MGHDK and SYGVNS. This CDR3 is built from 11 residues. The CDR3 is CASSELNEQFF. The CDR3 nucleotides read TGTGCCAGCAGTGAATTGAATGAGCAGTTCTTC. The variable domain in full, with the rest retrieved from reference TRBV25-1 and TRBJ2-1, is EADIYQTPRYLVIGTGKKITLECSQTMGHDKMYWYQQDPGMELHLIHYSYGVNSTEKGDLSSESTVSRIRTEHFPLTLESARPSHTSQYLCASSELNEQFFGPGTRLTVL.

This sequence joins TRBV7-6 and TRBJ2-7; 7 bases line up with TRBD1. The CDR3 spans 13 residues. CDR1 is SGHVS, CDR2 FNYEAQ, per germline. With 5 bases clipped from V and 6 bases from J, the junction kept 7 bases outside the gene matches. This chain's CDR3 is CASSQGGIVEQYF. The CDR3 nucleotides are TGTGCCAGCAGCCAAGGGGGCATTGTCGAGCAGTACTTC.

CDR3 DNA: TGTGCCAGCAGCTTATTCGCCACTAGGGCGGGAGTAGTGAACATTCAGTACTTC. The encoded protein is CASSLFATRAGVVNIQYF. This chain uses TRBV7-8 with TRBJ2-4; TRBD2 matches at 7 bases. This CDR3 is 18 amino acids long. The J segment lost 7 bases and the V segment lost 2 bases, leaving 17 bases of the junction unmatched. Germline V gene lookup returns CDR1 SGHVS and CDR2 FQNEAQ.

The chain couples TRBV24-1 to TRBJ2-2; 9 bases match TRBD2. Germline trimming cut 9 bases from V and 7 bases from J; bases unmatched to any gene: 14. Germline CDR1 and CDR2: KGHDR and SFDVKD. This CDR3 comprises 16 residues. The CDR3 DNA sequence: TGTGCCACCTCCCCCCGGGGTAGCGGGAGTGGCGGGGAGCTGTTTTTT. Translated: CATSPRGSGSGGELFF.

The gene calls are TRBV27 and TRBJ2-7, with 11 bases matching TRBD1. Looked up from germline, CDR1 is MNHEY and CDR2 is SMNVEV (reference sequence). V shed 5 bases and J 2 bases; nucleotides not matched to a gene: 2. CDR3 length equals 14 residues. CDR3 DNA sequence: TGTGCCAGCAGTATGGGACAGGGGGCCTACGAGCAGTACTTC. It codes for CASSMGQGAYEQYF.